This T cell receptor beta chain was captured by sequencing in a study of control samples from healthy donors and cancer patients. The CDR3 extends over 15 amino acids. Germline V gene sequence: CDR1 PRHDT, CDR2 FYEKMQ (reference sequence). V lost 0 bases and J lost 1; bases outside the gene matches: 0. Libraries were prepared by immunoSEQ multiplex PCR; TCRdb keeps only in-frame clonotypes and omits some of them. Of 100,000 or so clones in the sample, around 82% were seen once. The source of this sequence is a woman in her 50s in good health. This rearrangement joins TRBV13 to TRBJ2-7; TRBD1 agrees at 10 bases. Sequencing was done on a sample of blood. DNA for the CDR3: TGTGCCAGCAGCTTAGGGGACAGGGGGTCCTACGAGCAGTACTTC. Protein product: CASSLGDRGSYEQYF.